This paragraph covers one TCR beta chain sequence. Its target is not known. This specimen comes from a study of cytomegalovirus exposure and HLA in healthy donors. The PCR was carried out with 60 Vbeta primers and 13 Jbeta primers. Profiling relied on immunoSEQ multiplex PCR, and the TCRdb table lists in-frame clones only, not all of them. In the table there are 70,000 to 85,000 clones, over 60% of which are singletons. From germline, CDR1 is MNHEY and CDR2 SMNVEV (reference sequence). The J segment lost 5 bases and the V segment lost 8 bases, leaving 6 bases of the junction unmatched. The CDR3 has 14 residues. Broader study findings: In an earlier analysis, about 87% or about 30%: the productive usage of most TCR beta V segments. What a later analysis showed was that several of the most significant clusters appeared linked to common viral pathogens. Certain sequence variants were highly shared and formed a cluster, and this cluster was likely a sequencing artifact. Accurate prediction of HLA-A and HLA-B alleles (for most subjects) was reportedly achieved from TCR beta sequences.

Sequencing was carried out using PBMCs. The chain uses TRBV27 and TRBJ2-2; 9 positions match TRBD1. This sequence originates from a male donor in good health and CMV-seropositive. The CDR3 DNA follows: TGTGCCAGCTGGGGACAGGGAAGGACCGGGGAGCTGTTTTTT. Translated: CASWGQGRTGELFF.